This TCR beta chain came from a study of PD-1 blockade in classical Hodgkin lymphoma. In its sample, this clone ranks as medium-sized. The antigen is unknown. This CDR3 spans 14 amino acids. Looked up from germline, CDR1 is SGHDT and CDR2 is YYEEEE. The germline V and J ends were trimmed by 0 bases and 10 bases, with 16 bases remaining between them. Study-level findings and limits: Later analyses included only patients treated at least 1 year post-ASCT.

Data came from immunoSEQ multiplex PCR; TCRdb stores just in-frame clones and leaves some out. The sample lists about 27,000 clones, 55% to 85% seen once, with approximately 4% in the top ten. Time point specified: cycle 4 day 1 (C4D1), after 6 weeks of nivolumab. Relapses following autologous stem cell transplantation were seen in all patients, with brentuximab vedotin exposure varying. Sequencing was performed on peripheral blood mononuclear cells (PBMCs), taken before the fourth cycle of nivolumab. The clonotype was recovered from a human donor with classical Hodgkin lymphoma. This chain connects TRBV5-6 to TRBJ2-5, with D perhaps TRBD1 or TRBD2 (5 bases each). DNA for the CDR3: TGTGCCAGCAGCTTGGGAACCGGGACCCTCTTCCAGTACTTC. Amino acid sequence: CASSLGTGTLFQYF.